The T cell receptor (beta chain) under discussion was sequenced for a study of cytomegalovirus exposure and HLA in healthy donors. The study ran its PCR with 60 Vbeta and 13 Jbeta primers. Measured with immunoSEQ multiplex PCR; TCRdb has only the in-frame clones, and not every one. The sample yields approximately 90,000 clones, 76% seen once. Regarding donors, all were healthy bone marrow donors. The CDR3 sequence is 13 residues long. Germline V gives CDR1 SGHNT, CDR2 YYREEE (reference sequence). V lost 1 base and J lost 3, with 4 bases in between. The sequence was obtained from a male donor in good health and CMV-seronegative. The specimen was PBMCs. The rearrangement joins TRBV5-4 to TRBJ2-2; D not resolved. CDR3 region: CASSLPDTGELFF. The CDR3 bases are TGTGCCAGCAGCTTGCCCGACACCGGGGAGCTGTTTTTT. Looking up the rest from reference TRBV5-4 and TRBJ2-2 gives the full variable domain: ETGVTQSPTHLIKTRGQQVTLRCSSQSGHNTVSWYQQALGQGPQFIFQYYREEENGRGNFPPRFSGLQFPNYSSELNVNALELDDSALYLCASSLPDTGELFFGEGSRLTVL.